This T cell receptor (beta chain) emerged from a study of T cell responses to AZD1222 COVID-19 vaccine. Findings and caveats of the study: Clonal diversity was possibly underestimated; the donors were predominantly white British and more often female. Sampling captured repertoires only after the peak T cell response. Spike-specific TCRs gained breadth and depth after people received two AZD1222 doses.

Germline CDR1 and CDR2: SGDLS and YYNGEE. Trimming left V 0 bases short and J 9 bases short, with 13 bases between. There are 15 residues in the CDR3. Sequencing used immunoSEQ multiplex PCR; TCRdb keeps in-frame clones, though not all of them. The sample gives a few hundred thousand clones, approximately 93% of which show up once; 0.55% is in the top ten. On this clone itself: The antigen is not known.

This chain uses TRBV9 with TRBJ1-6; D perhaps matches TRBD1 (5 bases). The sequence was obtained from an adult in good health. The starting material was peripheral blood, obtained on day 0 of AZD1222 vaccination. CDR3 bases: TGTGCCAGCAGCGTAGCGGTCAATACAGGTTCACCCCTCCACTTT. Its protein is CASSVAVNTGSPLHF.